Listed here are 16 T cell receptor beta chains from one sample, sequenced in a study of CD8+ T cells in alopecia areata (dated by TCRdb to the late 2010s). Preparation of the library involved the immunoSEQ multiplex PCR assay. RNA was extracted from all samples and reverse transcribed into cDNA, which served as template for TCR sequencing. TCRdb holds this immuneACCESS table with in-frame rearrangements only. Some clones are missing; in checked studies, unresolved V genes explain under half, and the rest has no known cause. For this sample the table gives roughly 35,000 clones, of which less than 70% were detected only once. About two fifths of the sample rests with the top ten. Specimen: NKG2D-high CD8+ T cells sorted from blood. The cell subset or site tag for this specimen amounts to: sorted CD8+ NKG2D-high blood T cells. The receptor set was obtained from a human donor with alopecia areata.

This clone was detected a few times. The rearrangement uses TRBV28 and TRBJ2-3; no reliable D call. From germline, CDR1 is MDHEN and CDR2 SYDVKM. V lost 7 bases, J lost 0 bases, and 20 bases lay in between. The CDR3 contains 17 residues. CDR3 loop: CASNMSPLRSSTDTQYF. The CDR3, as DNA: TGTGCCAGCAATATGTCGCCCCTAAGGTCTAGCACAGATACGCAGTATTTT.

This chain connects TRBV2 to TRBJ2-7; D ambiguous. Germline CDR1 is SNHLY and CDR2 is FYNNEI. This CDR3 region has 13 residues. The germline V and J ends were trimmed by 6 bases and 5 bases, with 14 bases remaining between them. The CDR3 nucleotides read TGTGCCAGCAGAGACCCCGTGAGGAACGAGCAGTACTTC. Translated: CASRDPVRNEQYF.

The chain is built from TRBV6-6 and TRBJ2-1, with D uncertain. Between the trimmed V and J ends, which lost 4 bases and 3 bases, there was a span of 16 bases. The CDR3 consists of 16 residues. Germline V lookup: CDR1 MNHNY, CDR2 SVGAGI (reference sequence). The chain's CDR3 is CASSSQTRRIYNEQFF. In DNA, the CDR3 is TGTGCCAGCAGTTCCCAGACTCGGCGGATCTACAATGAGCAGTTCTTC.

V is TRBV4-2 and J is TRBJ1-6; D not certain. The V end was cut by 4 bases, the J end by 0 bases, with 10 bases between. The CDR3 extends over 16 amino acids. Germline V gene data show CDR1 as LGHNA and CDR2 as YNFKEQ. CDR3: CASSPLGSSYNSPLHF. As DNA, the CDR3 is TGTGCCAGCAGCCCCCTAGGGAGCTCCTATAATTCACCCCTCCACTTT.

The J gene is TRBJ2-7, the V gene TRBV6-5, with unresolved D. The V end lost 1 base, the J end lost 3 bases, and 7 bases lay between the germline ends. The CDR3 runs 13 residues. Germline CDR1 reads MNHEY; CDR2 reads SVGAGI. CDR3 residues: CASSYYPDYEQYF. CDR3 sequence (DNA): TGTGCCAGCAGTTACTATCCCGACTACGAGCAGTACTTC.

This clone came up once. This chain joins TRBV5-1 and TRBJ2-1; D gene ambiguous. This CDR3 is 13 amino acids long. V was trimmed by 0 bases and J by 10 bases, leaving 11 bases between them. Germline V gene data show CDR1 as SGHRS and CDR2 as YFSETQ. The CDR3 region has the DNA TGCGCCAGCAGCTTGGATTCCCACATCGAGCAGTTCTTC. This encodes CASSLDSHIEQFF.

The chain joins TRBV2 to TRBJ2-2, with 9 bases identical to TRBD1. Germline loops: CDR1 SNHLY, CDR2 FYNNEI. The J segment lost 2 bases and the V segment lost 7 bases, leaving 5 bases of the junction unmatched. The CDR3 consists of 15 residues. CDR3 region: CASTTGGQNTGELFF. DNA of the CDR3: TGTGCCAGCACAACAGGGGGCCAAAACACCGGGGAGCTGTTTTTT.

The chain combines TRBV7-8 with TRBJ2-1, with D possibly TRBD2 on 6 matching bases. Trimming removed 1 base from V and 7 bases from J, with 11 bases in between. The germline V gene has CDR1 SGHVS and CDR2 FQNEAQ. This CDR3 is 14 amino acids long. The CDR3 here is CASSLGGSGNEQFF. The CDR3 DNA reads TGTGCCAGCAGCTTAGGGGGTAGCGGTAATGAGCAGTTCTTC.

The rearrangement joins TRBV4-1 to TRBJ2-5; D perhaps matches TRBD2 (6 bases). This CDR3 contains 15 residues. Trimming took off 0 bases at V and 4 bases at J, with 12 bases between the two ends. Germline assignment: CDR1 MGHRA and CDR2 YSYEKL. The chain's CDR3 is CASSQDKTSRETQYF. CDR3 sequence (DNA): TGCGCCAGCAGCCAAGATAAGACTAGTCGAGAGACCCAGTACTTC.

The V gene is TRBV29-1, the J gene TRBJ1-2, with 9 positions matching TRBD1. The CDR3 is 15 residues long. The ends lost 4 bases at V and 4 bases at J; junction bases unmatched: 10. CDR1 and CDR2 from the germline V gene are SQVTM and ANQGSEA. The CDR3 region is CSVVVDRGSGYGYTF. CDR3 DNA sequence: TGCAGCGTTGTAGTGGACAGGGGATCGGGCTATGGCTACACCTTC.

Regarding this clone: This sample includes further DNA sequences coding for the same CDR3. The V gene is TRBV5-1, the J gene TRBJ2-1; D is possibly TRBD1 (6 bases). Germline V lookup: CDR1 SGHRS, CDR2 YFSETQ. With 0 bases removed from V and 1 base from J, the gap between germline ends came to 8 bases. This CDR3 has 15 residues. CDR3 protein: CASSLERGSYNEQFF. CDR3 nucleotides: TGCGCCAGCAGCTTGGAGAGGGGGTCCTACAATGAGCAGTTCTTC.

This clone was counted only a few times. This chain connects TRBV29-1 to TRBJ2-1, with TRBD1 matching 7 bases. J lost 3 bases, V lost 7 bases, and 12 bases had no gene match. This CDR3 is built from 15 residues. Germline lookup yields CDR1 SQVTM and CDR2 ANQGSEA. The CDR3 DNA is TGCAGCGCGCTCCCCCCGGGACAGTTCTACAATGAGCAGTTCTTC. This gives the protein CSALPPGQFYNEQFF.

The J gene is TRBJ2-6, the V gene TRBV27; D tentatively reads TRBD1 or TRBD2 (5 bases each). Trimming cost V 5 bases and J 4 bases, with 27 bases left between them. Per germline, CDR1 MNHEY and CDR2 SMNVEV (reference sequence). The CDR3 is 20 amino acids. The CDR3 sequence: CASSGVYVRDRDKGANVLTF. As DNA, the CDR3 is TGTGCCAGCAGTGGGGTTTACGTTAGGGACCGGGATAAAGGGGCCAACGTCCTGACTTTC. The complete variable domain, with remaining parts taken from reference TRBV27 and TRBJ2-6, reads EAQVTQNPRYLITVTGKKLTVTCSQNMNHEYMSWYRQDPGLGLRQIYYSMNVEVTDKGDVPEGYKVSRKEKRNFPLILESPSPNQTSLYFCASSGVYVRDRDKGANVLTFGAGSRLTVL.

The chain is built from TRBV30 and TRBJ2-1, with 7 bases fitting TRBD2. The CDR3 sequence is 15 residues long. CDR1 GTSNPN and CDR2 SVGIG come from the germline V gene (reference sequence). The J segment lost 0 bases and the V segment lost 3 bases, leaving 5 bases of the junction unmatched. The CDR3 DNA reads TGTGCCTGGAGCGGGTGGGGGGGCTCCTACAATGAGCAGTTCTTC. It specifies CAWSGWGGSYNEQFF.

The chain has TRBV18 and TRBJ1-1, with 8 bases identical to TRBD1. The trim removed 4 bases at V and 1 base at J, leaving 5 bases unmatched. CDR3 length: 15 amino acids. Germline CDR1 reads KGHSH; CDR2 reads LQKENI. The CDR3 here is CASSRSGTGNTEAFF. Here the CDR3 DNA reads TGTGCCAGCTCACGCTCCGGGACAGGGAACACTGAAGCTTTCTTT.

This chain uses TRBV15 with TRBJ2-4; 10 nucleotides align to TRBD2. With 5 bases clipped from V and 2 bases from J, the junction kept 12 bases outside the gene matches. This CDR3 comprises 18 residues. Per the germline V gene, CDR1 is LNHNV and CDR2 is YYDKDF (reference sequence). As DNA, the CDR3 is TGTGCCACCAGCCTCAGTTTTCTAGCGGGAGAATCCAAAAACATTCAGTACTTC. Its translation is CATSLSFLAGESKNIQYF.